This T cell receptor (beta chain) was obtained from a study of CD8 T cells in ankylosing spondylitis. MiXCR, run by TCRdb on the 5' RACE reads, gives a single entry per CDR3 protein. The repertoire holds 350,000 to 550,000 distinct CDR3 sequences, with 26% as singletons. This CDR3 has 14 residues. From germline, CDR1 is MRHNA and CDR2 SNTAGT. Trimming left V 0 bases short and J 5 bases short, with 10 bases between. General study points: Earlier work had already found some motif variants in reactive arthritis synovial fluid and blood. Seemingly distinctive of ankylosing spondylitis blood was a TCR beta motif formed by eight highly homologous variants.

A remark on this clonotype: The target antigen is unknown.

The chain has TRBV6-4 and TRBJ1-1; tentatively, D is TRBD1 (5 bases). The TCR sequence derives from a male donor with ankylosing spondylitis. Sequencing was carried out using blood, either unsorted or a sorted T cell fraction (not recorded which). CDR3 DNA: TGTGCCAGCAGTGACTCGGGGGGGGAAACTGAAGCTTTCTTT. It translates to CASSDSGGETEAFF.